This T cell receptor beta chain was captured by sequencing in a study of control samples from healthy donors and cancer patients. The data were produced by immunoSEQ multiplex PCR, yet TCRdb's version contains in-frame clones alone and is incomplete. The sample includes tens of thousands of clones, about 80% seen only once; the top ten take around 3%. V lost 0 bases to trimming and J lost 7 bases; unmatched junction nucleotides: 4. From germline, CDR1 is SGHRS and CDR2 YFSETQ. The CDR3 sequence is 14 residues long. This sequence joins TRBV5-1 and TRBJ2-1; TRBD2 matches at 7 bases. The sequenced sample was PBMCs. The sequence derives from a woman aged 45 to 65 with lung cancer. The CDR3 protein is CASSLGWTRNEQFF. CDR3 coding DNA: TGCGCCAGCAGCTTGGGTTGGACTAGGAATGAGCAGTTCTTC.